This T cell receptor beta chain was sequenced for a study of Tregs in tolerant kidney transplant recipients. TCRdb keeps only in-frame clones here, not all; method: immunoSEQ multiplex PCR. The table records some 74,000 clones, more than 85% of them present only once. The CDR3 has 17 amino acids. Germline loops: CDR1 SGHTS, CDR2 YDEGEE. Between the trimmed V and J ends, which lost 6 bases and 2 bases, there was a span of 23 bases. Sequences were derived from Tregs from blood, sampled before the transplant. The chain employs TRBV5-8 and TRBJ2-5, with D possibly being TRBD1 or TRBD2 (5 bases each). This receptor was obtained from a human donor who received a combined kidney and bone marrow transplant. The CDR3 bases are TGTGCCAGCACCATCCTCCCCGGTCGGGGCCCGCAAGAGACCCAGTACTTC. Its protein is CASTILPGRGPQETQYF. Filled out from reference TRBV5-8 and TRBJ2-5, the complete variable domain reads EAGVTQSPTHLIKTRGQQATLRCSPISGHTSVYWYQQALGLGLQFLLWYDEGEERNRGNFPPRFSGRQFPNYSSELNVNALELEDSALYLCASTILPGRGPQETQYFGPGTRLLVL.